This T cell receptor beta chain was profiled in a study of blood T cell repertoires in COVID-19. The wider study: COVID-19 samples collected from the United States, Italy and Spain covered acute and convalescent phases. PBMCs, B-cell-depleted T cells, or T cells provided the cDNA or gDNA that made up the material.

Germline CDR1 reads LNHNV; CDR2 reads YYDKDF (reference sequence). The CDR3 spans 14 residues. The V gene lost 3 bases and the J gene lost 11 bases, with 19 bases spanning the gap. In the original analysis: Scientists estimated how many nucleated cells there were by amplifying reference gene primers. TCRdb's table, derived via immunoSEQ multiplex PCR, lists solely in-frame clones and lacks some. The D gene and trimming were derived from the DNA, and the V and J assignments and clone size from that table. The sample shows a few hundred thousand clones, 85% of them seen only once. The sample consisted of peripheral blood. The sequence was collected from a human donor in a cohort sampled during active COVID-19. The chain has TRBV15 and TRBJ1-1, with a weak D call TRBD1 (6 bases). CDR3 bases: TGTGCCACCAGCAGCCAAGTGCGGGGGCGGGCTGCTTTCTTT. Protein: CATSSQVRGRAAFF.